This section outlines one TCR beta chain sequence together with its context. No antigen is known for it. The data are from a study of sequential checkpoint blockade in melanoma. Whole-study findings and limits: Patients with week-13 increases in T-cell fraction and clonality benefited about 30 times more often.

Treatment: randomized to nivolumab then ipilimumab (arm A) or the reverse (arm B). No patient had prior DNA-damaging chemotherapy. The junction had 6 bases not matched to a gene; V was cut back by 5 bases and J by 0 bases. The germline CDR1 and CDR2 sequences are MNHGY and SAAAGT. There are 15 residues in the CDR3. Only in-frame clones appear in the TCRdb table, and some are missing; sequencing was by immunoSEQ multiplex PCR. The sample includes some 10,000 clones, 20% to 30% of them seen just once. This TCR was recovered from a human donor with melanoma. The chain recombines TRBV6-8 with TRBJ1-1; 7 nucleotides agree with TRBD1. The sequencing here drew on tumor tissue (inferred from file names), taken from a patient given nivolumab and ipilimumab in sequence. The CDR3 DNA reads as TGTGCCAGCAGTGTAGAGGGACAGCTGAACACTGAAGCTTTCTTT. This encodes CASSVEGQLNTEAFF.